The T cell receptor (beta chain) under discussion was sequenced for a study of CD8+ T cells in alopecia areata. Findings and limits, study-wide: Mice showed clearer TCR sharing than patients did, a gap that was possibly HLA-related.

cDNA reverse transcribed from extracted RNA served as the sequencing template. Some clones are missing from TCRdb's copy, which holds only in-frame ones; the method was immunoSEQ multiplex PCR. This table holds approximately 150,000 clones, approximately 60% found once. As regards this clone: The antigen remains unidentified. The sample carries other DNA sequences with the same CDR3.

CDR1 and CDR2 from the germline V gene are SQVTM and ANQGSEA. V was shortened by 4 bases and J by 4 bases, with 7 bases between the two germline ends. The CDR3 sequence is 11 residues long. The chain couples TRBV29-1 to TRBJ2-5; D is undetermined. The sequenced sample was CD4+ T cells sorted from blood. This sequence was found in a human donor in good health. Here the CDR3 DNA reads TGCAGCGTTGGAGAAGGAGAGACCCAGTACTTC. Amino acid sequence: CSVGEGETQYF.